This T cell receptor (beta chain) was sequenced during a study of shared clonotypes between healthy human individuals. General observations from the study: Researchers found naive subsets generally carried larger estimated richness than memory subsets.

In regard to this clone: What it recognizes is unknown.

Measured with immunoSEQ multiplex PCR; TCRdb has only the in-frame clones, and not every one. This sample has more than 400,000 clones, with about 96% found just once. The CDR3 sequence is 14 residues long. J was trimmed by 1 base and V by 6 bases; bases with no gene match: 4. Germline V gives CDR1 KGHSH, CDR2 LQKENI. The specimen was naive CD4+ T cells sorted from blood. The subset: CD45RA+ positively selected. The chain uses TRBV18 and TRBJ2-5, with TRBD1 matching 8 bases. This TCR came from a woman in her 30s in good health. The chain's CDR3 is CASSRGQLQETQYF. Here the CDR3 DNA reads TGTGCCAGCTCCAGGGGGCAGCTCCAAGAGACCCAGTACTTC.